The clone carrying this T cell receptor beta chain was seen only once. This entry belongs to a study of blood T cell repertoires in COVID-19. About the research overall: Acute and convalescent COVID-19 specimens originated in the United States, Italy and Spain.

Followed over time, Seattle patients had been enrolled while infection was active. In the source study's methods: Amplified reference gene primers provided the basis for estimating nucleated cell counts. Using immunoSEQ multiplex PCR, the repertoire was profiled, and TCRdb retains in-frame clones only, with some absent. Clone size and V and J calls were adopted from that table, with D and trimming inferred from the DNA. The table records about 220,000 clones, 70% to 90% of them present only once. CDR3 size: 17 residues. CDR1 is SGHTA and CDR2 is FQGNSA in the germline V gene. The ends lost 4 bases at V and 6 bases at J; junction bases unmatched: 12.

The clonotype comes from a woman in her forties or fifties with COVID-19, enrolled during active disease. This chain links TRBV7-2 with TRBJ2-3; 11 nucleotides match TRBD2. The sequenced material came from peripheral blood. Written as DNA, the CDR3 is TGTGCCAGCAGCTCCTTATCAACTAGCGGGGGTGGGGATACGCAGTATTTT. This codes for CASSSLSTSGGGDTQYF.